Below are 31 T cell receptor beta chains sequenced from a single sample in a study of OX40 agonist ivuxolimab in advanced cancers. Profiling relied on immunoSEQ multiplex PCR, and the TCRdb table lists in-frame clones only, not all of them. The sample lists about 64,000 clones, less than 90% occurring once. The starting material was CD4+ or CD8+ T cells sorted from blood, obtained in a trial of the OX40 agonist ivuxolimab. The receptor set was obtained from an adult with an advanced solid tumor such as melanoma, head and neck, liver or kidney cancer.

This clone has a single count. The gene calls are TRBV7-9 and TRBJ2-5, with a possible D match to TRBD2 (5 bases). Germline V gene lookup returns CDR1 SEHNR and CDR2 FQNEAQ (reference sequence). The CDR3 sequence is 14 residues long. The V end was cut by 6 bases, the J end by 4 bases, with 15 bases between. In DNA form, the CDR3 reads TGTGCCAGCAGGCCCGGGATCGGGGTAGAGACCCAGTACTTC. It codes for CASRPGIGVETQYF.

The rearrangement uses TRBV30 and TRBJ2-7, with 11 nucleotides matching TRBD2. Germline lookup yields CDR1 GTSNPN and CDR2 SVGIG (reference sequence). This CDR3 region has 15 residues. After removal of 4 bases from V and 5 bases from J, the junction contained 10 bases not matched to a gene. CDR3 protein: CAWTFKLAGVDEQYF. In nucleotides, the CDR3 is TGTGCCTGGACTTTCAAACTAGCGGGAGTGGACGAGCAGTACTTC.

This clone came up a few times. This chain joins TRBV10-3 and TRBJ2-7, with D perhaps matching TRBD2 (6 bases). The V gene lost 3 bases and the J gene lost 12 bases, with 18 bases spanning the gap. The CDR3 has 13 amino acids. CDR1 and CDR2 from the germline V gene are ENHRY and SYGVKD. DNA for the CDR3: TGTGCCATCAGTGAAGGGCGGGAAGGACCTGGGTACTTC. Translation gives CAISEGREGPGYF.

This chain joins TRBV25-1 and TRBJ2-7; possible D gene TRBD1, 6 bases. The CDR3 is made up of 12 amino acids. Germline assignment: CDR1 MGHDK and CDR2 SYGVNS. Between the trimmed V and J ends, which lost 10 bases and 2 bases, there was a span of 12 bases. The CDR3 loop reads CATRTEPYEQYF. The CDR3, as DNA: TGTGCCACCCGGACAGAGCCCTACGAGCAGTACTTC.

The V gene is TRBV9, the J gene TRBJ1-6; D is uncertain. Per germline, CDR1 SGDLS and CDR2 YYNGEE. The CDR3 is 14 residues long. The V and J ends lost 1 base and 7 bases respectively, with 9 bases between them. The CDR3: CASSVRDNNSPLHF. Here the CDR3 DNA reads TGTGCCAGCAGCGTAAGGGATAACAATTCACCCCTCCACTTT.

The chain uses TRBV15 and TRBJ2-1; D is unresolved. Trimming pared 0 bases from V and 6 bases from J, leaving 12 bases between. The CDR3 loop spans 15 amino acids. Germline lookup yields CDR1 LNHNV and CDR2 YYDKDF (reference sequence). The CDR3 nucleotides are TGTGCCACCAGCAGAGATTTTAGTTTGGGCAATGAGCAGTTCTTC. This translates into CATSRDFSLGNEQFF. Full variable domain (missing parts from reference TRBV15 and TRBJ2-1): DAMVIQNPRYQVTQFGKPVTLSCSQTLNHNVMYWYQQKSSQAPKLLFHYYDKDFNNEADTPDNFQSRRPNTSFCFLDIRSPGLGDTAMYLCATSRDFSLGNEQFFGPGTRLTVL.

The chain uses TRBV6-1 and TRBJ2-3; a weak D match, TRBD1 (6 bases). Trimming removed 10 bases from V and 1 base from J, with 15 bases in between. This CDR3 has 14 amino acids. Germline loops: CDR1 MNHNS, CDR2 SASEGT. In nucleotides, the CDR3 is TGTGCCACCCAAGAACAGGGTCGCACAGATACGCAGTATTTT. Protein: CATQEQGRTDTQYF.

This chain joins TRBV7-8 and TRBJ2-3, with D possibly matching TRBD2 (6 bases). The CDR3 runs 17 residues. From germline, CDR1 is SGHVS and CDR2 FQNEAQ. Deletions cut 0 bases from V and 1 base from J, with 14 bases between. The CDR3 reads CASSLAGTPLGTDTQYF. The CDR3 nucleotides are TGTGCCAGCAGCTTAGCGGGGACTCCTTTGGGCACAGATACGCAGTATTTT.

The chain recombines TRBV5-4 with TRBJ2-3; 11 bases line up with TRBD2. Losses at the gene ends were 4 bases for V and 2 bases for J; bases not matched to a gene: 9. Per germline, CDR1 SGHNT and CDR2 YYREEE (reference sequence). CDR3 length: 17 amino acids. Here the CDR3 reads CASSRGGLAADTDTQYF. In nucleotides, the CDR3 is TGTGCCAGCAGCCGGGGGGGACTAGCGGCAGACACAGATACGCAGTATTTT.

The chain couples TRBV30 to TRBJ1-1; no clear D gene. CDR3 size: 11 residues. Trimming took 0 bases from V and 8 from J, leaving 7 bases between them. Germline loops: CDR1 GTSNPN, CDR2 SVGIG (reference sequence). The CDR3 nucleotides are TGTGCCTGGAGTGTGGGCAGCGAAGCTTTCTTT. Translation: CAWSVGSEAFF.

V is TRBV6-5 and J is TRBJ2-3, with D perhaps assigned TRBD1 or TRBD2 (5 bases each). Per germline, CDR1 MNHEY and CDR2 SVGAGI. CDR3 length: 16 amino acids. Trimming stripped 4 bases from V and 0 bases from J, with 14 bases between. The CDR3 DNA follows: TGTGCCAGCAGTTTTCTCGGGGCTGCTAGCACAGATACGCAGTATTTT. It is translated as CASSFLGAASTDTQYF.

The rearrangement joins TRBV19 to TRBJ2-4; 7 bases are shared with TRBD1. J was trimmed by 2 bases and V by 4 bases; bases with no gene match: 5. Germline V CDR1 and CDR2: LNHDA, SQIVND (reference sequence). The CDR3 is 15 amino acids. The CDR3 loop is CASSTGTATKNIQYF. Here the CDR3 DNA reads TGTGCCAGTAGTACCGGGACAGCAACCAAAAACATTCAGTACTTC.

The gene calls are TRBV5-1 and TRBJ1-1; a possible D gene is TRBD1 (5 bases). Trimming removed 0 bases from V and 6 bases from J, with 12 bases in between. Germline CDR1 is SGHRS and CDR2 is YFSETQ. CDR3 size: 14 residues. The CDR3 protein is CASSLVLVGPEAFF. As DNA, the CDR3 is TGCGCCAGCAGCTTGGTGTTAGTGGGACCTGAAGCTTTCTTT.

CDR3 bases: TGTGCCACCAGCAGAGATGGCAGGGCCCCTACTAACGCTGAAGCTTTCTTT. Translation: CATSRDGRAPTNAEAFF. The chain employs TRBV15 and TRBJ1-1, with D tentatively TRBD1 (5 bases). This CDR3 spans 17 amino acids. CDR1 and CDR2 (germline): LNHNV, YYDKDF (reference sequence). Deletions cut 0 bases from V and 6 bases from J, with 20 bases between. Full variable domain (remainder filled in from reference TRBV15 and TRBJ1-1): DAMVIQNPRYQVTQFGKPVTLSCSQTLNHNVMYWYQQKSSQAPKLLFHYYDKDFNNEADTPDNFQSRRPNTSFCFLDIRSPGLGDTAMYLCATSRDGRAPTNAEAFFGQGTRLTVV.

The count of this clone is one. The J gene is TRBJ2-7, the V gene TRBV5-1; 8 bases line up with TRBD1. After removal of 0 bases from V and 5 bases from J, the junction contained 7 bases not matched to a gene. This CDR3 comprises 15 residues. In germline, CDR1 is SGHRS, CDR2 YFSETQ. CDR3 coding DNA: TGCGCCAGCAGCTTGGTAGGACAGGGAAGGGACGAGCAGTACTTC. This codes for CASSLVGQGRDEQYF.

The chain links TRBV4-2 to TRBJ2-1, with a possible D match to TRBD2 (6 bases). Germline V gives CDR1 LGHNA, CDR2 YNFKEQ. The CDR3 runs to 14 residues. The ends were cut back, 1 base at V and 5 bases at J, with 9 bases in the middle. CDR3 protein: CASSQVRGNNEQFF. The CDR3 coding sequence is TGTGCCAGCAGCCAAGTTCGGGGGAACAATGAGCAGTTCTTC.

The chain joins TRBV6-1 to TRBJ1-5, with 7 nucleotides matching TRBD1. With 6 bases clipped from V and 0 bases from J, the junction kept 5 bases outside the gene matches. CDR1 MNHNS and CDR2 SASEGT come from the germline V gene. CDR3 length: 15 residues. The CDR3 loop reads CASSPGTDSNQPQHF. The DNA for the CDR3 is TGTGCCAGCAGCCCCGGGACAGATAGCAATCAGCCCCAGCATTTT.

This rearrangement joins TRBV7-9 to TRBJ2-7; D may be TRBD1 or TRBD2 (5 bases each). Trimming took off 3 bases at V and 4 bases at J, with 10 bases between the two ends. The germline CDR1 and CDR2 sequences are SEHNR and FQNEAQ (reference sequence). This CDR3 is built from 13 residues. The CDR3, as DNA: TGTGCCAGCAGCTTGACGGGGCGGTACGAGCAGTACTTC. It specifies CASSLTGRYEQYF.

The chain couples TRBV19 to TRBJ1-1; D not resolved. Per germline, CDR1 LNHDA and CDR2 SQIVND (reference sequence). V gave up 5 bases and J gave up 0 bases, with 19 bases separating them. This CDR3 region has 17 residues. For the CDR3, the DNA is TGTGCCAGTAGTGCTCTCCCAACCCGGACGGTGAACACTGAAGCTTTCTTT. As protein: CASSALPTRTVNTEAFF.

This chain links TRBV5-1 with TRBJ1-1; D might be TRBD1 (6 bases). Trimming removed 5 bases from V and 0 bases from J, with 11 bases in between. Germline assignment: CDR1 SGHRS and CDR2 YFSETQ. The length of the CDR3 is 14 residues. CDR3 nucleotides: TGCGCCAGCAGTCCGGGACATCTGAACACTGAAGCTTTCTTT. It translates to CASSPGHLNTEAFF.

V and J are TRBV28 and TRBJ1-3, with D unclear. This CDR3 has 14 amino acids. Trimming cost V 7 bases and J 0 bases, with 10 bases left between them. Looked up from germline, CDR1 is MDHEN and CDR2 is SYDVKM. The CDR3 nucleotides read TGTGCCAGCACCACGTCTGGCTCTGGAAACACCATATATTTT. This codes for CASTTSGSGNTIYF.

Here the CDR3 reads CASSPLSGSYEQFF. CDR3 nucleotide sequence: TGTGCCAGCAGCCCTCTTAGCGGGAGCTATGAGCAGTTCTTC. The chain recombines TRBV7-9 with TRBJ2-1, with 9 nucleotides matching TRBD2. Germline-derived CDR1 and CDR2 are SEHNR and FQNEAQ (reference sequence). The CDR3 extends over 14 amino acids. The trim removed 5 bases at V and 8 bases at J, leaving 7 bases unmatched.

The chain links TRBV10-1 to TRBJ2-3; D could derive from TRBD1 or TRBD2 (5 bases each). Germline lookup yields CDR1 WNHNN and CDR2 SYGVQD (reference sequence). Trimming cost V 3 bases and J 6 bases, with 19 bases left between them. The CDR3 spans 16 residues. The CDR3 DNA reads TGCGCCAGCAGTGACCAACGGGGCGGCCGCAGGGATACGCAGTATTTT. Amino acids: CASSDQRGGRRDTQYF.

V and J are TRBV9 and TRBJ2-1; 16 nucleotides match TRBD2. Germline CDR1 and CDR2: SGDLS and YYNGEE. The CDR3 has 22 amino acids. V dropped 4 bases and J dropped 0; count of bases not matched to a gene: 16. The CDR3 DNA reads as TGTGCCAGCAGCCCCCGGGGGCTTCCGGGACTAGCGGGAGGGAACTCCTACAATGAGCAGTTCTTC. Protein: CASSPRGLPGLAGGNSYNEQFF.

The V call is TRBV28, the J call TRBJ1-2; D unclear. Trimming stripped 5 bases from V and 1 base from J, with 8 bases between. The length of the CDR3 is 13 residues. The germline CDR1 and CDR2 sequences are MDHEN and SYDVKM. CDR3 sequence: CASSATNNYGYTF. The CDR3 DNA is TGTGCCAGCAGTGCGACAAATAACTATGGCTACACCTTC.

This clone has just one count. V usage is TRBV29-1 and J usage is TRBJ1-1; D is uncertain. This CDR3 spans 10 amino acids. The V end lost 6 bases, the J end lost 6 bases, and 8 bases lay between the germline ends. The germline CDR1 and CDR2 sequences are SQVTM and ANQGSEA. The CDR3 here is CSVGNAEAFF. As DNA, the CDR3 is TGCAGCGTCGGGAATGCTGAAGCTTTCTTT.

The V and J genes are TRBV18 and TRBJ1-5; no firm D call. This CDR3 region has 13 residues. Trimming left V 2 bases short and J 0 bases short, with 2 bases between. The germline gives CDR1 KGHSH, CDR2 LQKENI. Written as DNA, the CDR3 is TGTGCCAGCTCACCAAATAGCAATCAGCCCCAGCATTTT. This gives the protein CASSPNSNQPQHF. Combining the CDR3 with reference TRBV18 and TRBJ1-5 gives the whole variable domain NAGVMQNPRHLVRRRGQEARLRCSPMKGHSHVYWYRQLPEEGLKFMVYLQKENIIDESGMPKERFSAEFPKEGPSILRIQQVVRGDSAAYFCASSPNSNQPQHFGDGTRLSIL.

Only a few counts were recorded for this clone. The CDR3 protein is CASSLGTLNTEAFF. Here the CDR3 DNA reads TGTGCCAGCAGCTTGGGGACGCTGAACACTGAAGCTTTCTTT. The V and J genes are TRBV7-2 and TRBJ1-1; tentatively, D is TRBD1 (5 bases). Germline V gene data show CDR1 as SGHTA and CDR2 as FQGNSA. This CDR3 has 14 amino acids. The germline V and J ends were trimmed by 3 bases and 0 bases, with 8 bases remaining between them.

This rearrangement joins TRBV7-3 to TRBJ2-1, with TRBD2 matching over 13 bases. Germline values: CDR1 SGHTA, CDR2 FQGTGA. J gave up 11 bases and V 5 bases, and 6 bases lay outside the gene matches. The CDR3 is made up of 14 amino acids. CDR3: CASSPPGLAGQQFF. In nucleotides, the CDR3 is TGTGCCAGCAGCCCCCCGGGACTAGCGGGGCAGCAGTTCTTC.

The CDR3 DNA is TGTGCCAGCTCACCACAAGATTCCAGGGGCACCGGGGAGCTGTTTTTT. It specifies CASSPQDSRGTGELFF. V and J are TRBV18 and TRBJ2-2, with TRBD1 as a possible D gene (6 bases). CDR1 and CDR2 from the germline V gene are KGHSH and LQKENI. This CDR3 has 16 amino acids. The ends were cut back, 1 base at V and 4 bases at J, with 13 bases in the middle.

The rearrangement joins TRBV6-1 to TRBJ1-4, with D tentatively TRBD1 (5 bases). This CDR3 region has 14 residues. V was pared by 6 bases and J by 5 bases, with 13 bases between. Germline V gives CDR1 MNHNS, CDR2 SASEGT. The CDR3 spells CASSLGPLNEKLFF. As DNA, the CDR3 is TGTGCCAGCAGCTTGGGACCGTTAAATGAAAAACTGTTTTTT.